This T cell receptor (beta chain) was recorded in a study of T-cell reconstitution after alpha-beta-depleted transplantation in children. This clonotype came up a few times. The antigen remains undetermined. This sample's TCRbeta library carried unique molecular identifier barcodes. TCRdb processed the PCR reads anew with MiXCR; each CDR3 protein has one entry. The top ten clones hold 9.5% to 12% of a sample with 300,000 or so distinct CDR3 sequences, approximately 23% of them seen once. Study results and limitations: Several hundred expanded graft clones reportedly supplied alpha-beta T cells about two months after transplant. Most T-cell counts and diversity one year after the transplant came from T cells that were newly produced.

This specimen consisted of PBMCs, mostly from graft donor cells, obtained 180 days after TCRalphabeta/CD19-depleted stem cell transplant. This sequence was found in a male patient younger than 18 who had a stem cell transplant for acute lymphoblastic leukemia, so the T cells may come from the graft donor.

CDR3 DNA sequence: TGTGCCAGCAGTGATGGCAGAACTAACTCTGGGGCCAACGTCCTGACTTTC. Its protein product is CASSDGRTNSGANVLTF. The rearrangement links TRBV2 to TRBJ2-6; D unresolved. CDR3 length: 17 residues. V lost 3 bases and J 0 bases, leaving 12 bases between the germline ends. Germline-derived CDR1 and CDR2 are SNHLY and FYNNEI.